This TCR beta chain was observed in a study of CD8+CD57+ T cells in acquired aplastic anemia. Study in general: Around 3.2 ug was the average amount of DNA from sorted CD4+ and CD8+ cells. The study, taken as a whole, reports: Found in both controls and patients were approximately 29 CD8+ CDR3 sequences.

This clonotype was observed at least ten times. The antigen is undetermined. Patients included in sequencing had previously demonstrated CD8+CD57+ cell expansion by flow cytometry. Among the patients, none had received any therapy at the time of blood sampling. V was cut by 0 bases and J by 10 bases, with 6 bases left in between. The CDR3 totals 12 residues. Germline assignment: CDR1 SGHDN and CDR2 FVKESK. For CDR3 and TCR beta VDJ profiling, genomic DNA was the template used. TCRdb independently ran MiXCR on the reads; one entry per CDR3 protein. This sample yields just over 200,000 distinct CDR3 sequences, of which roughly 60% are seen a single time; about three fifths belongs to the top ten.

The rearrangement links TRBV14 to TRBJ2-2, with D unresolved. Sequenced sample: sorted CD4+, CD8+, or CD8+CD57+ T cells (not recorded which) from PBMCs. This receptor was obtained from a human donor with aplastic anemia. This chain's CDR3 is CASSQDSAELFF. The DNA for the CDR3 is TGTGCCAGCAGCCAAGACAGCGCGGAGCTGTTTTTT.